The source of this TCR beta chain is a study of T cells in tumors after PD-1 blockade (dated by TCRdb to the late 2010s). At the level of the whole study: Prior checkpoint blockade, systemic immunosuppressant use, and recent radiotherapy or other anti-cancer therapy within 4 weeks were grounds for patient exclusion. Pembrolizumab 200 mg every 3 weeks or cemiplimab 350 mg every 2 weeks was administered to patients. Ongoing daily vismodegib 150 mg was also given to a subset of patients during anti-PD-1 treatment. Peripheral blood samples averaged about 110,000 TCR templates (range roughly 22,000-257,772) and 35,000 to 40,000 unique clonotypes. Paired single-cell RNA and TCR sequencing was performed on site-matched tumors from BCC or SCC patients before and after anti-PD-1 therapy. To compare clonotypes in blood versus tumor, bulk TCR sequencing was run on around eleven peripheral blood samples drawn from 5 patients. RECIST version 1.1 was used to assess clinical response.

Beyond this particular receptor, the publication reports: The source of novel T cell clones was not identified, and lymphoid organs or rare unexpanded clones within the tumor or the tumor periphery could be included among the possible sources. Around 43% of tumor TCR clonotypes were found in blood, and some novel exhausted tumor clones appeared in pre-treatment blood, suggesting peripheral recruitment.

Deep TCRbeta sequencing was performed with the immunoSEQ platform. Concerning the study's data processing: Only productive rearrangements were exported from the immunoSEQ Analyzer for downstream analysis. T cell phenotypes were assigned to bulk TCRbeta clonotypes by matching to single-cell RNA+TCR-seq clones sharing the same TCRbeta sequence. Clone enrichment in tumor was computed as tumor frequency divided by PBMC frequency from bulk TCR sequencing. GLIPH was used to sort TCRs into specificity groups, which are clusters of distinct TCRs that likely recognize common antigens through shared CDR3 motifs. As stored in TCRdb, this immuneACCESS dataset retains in-frame rearrangements with V and J assigned. A fraction of the clones does not appear; measured against another copy, unresolved V genes explain less than half of the discrepancy, and the remainder lacks a known reason. V and J calls and clone size are given by that table; D and trimming were obtained from the DNA. The table for this sample lists around 50,000 clones; 65% to 85% of them were counted only once. The ten largest clonotypes hold 8% to 9.5% of the sample.

Comments on this clone: It lacks a known antigen. Base qualities are not at hand, and no much larger clone is one base apart.

Reading from cysteine to phenylalanine, the CDR3 counts 15 amino acids. Only the CDR3 DNA stays, 45 bases, in frame from base 1. V and J are truncated by 2 bases and 4 bases respectively, leaving an intervening sequence of 13 bases. The germline V gene (reference sequence) provides CDR1 MNHEY and CDR2 SMNVEV. For bulk TCRbeta sequencing, genomic DNA was extracted from tumor biopsies or peripheral blood, and input amounts ranged from about 600 ng to 6,500 ng. Histologically proven advanced or metastatic basal or squamous cell carcinoma was present in all patients, all of whom were poor candidates for surgical resection. Of the roughly 10 patients in the basal cell carcinoma cohort, several underwent bulk tumor TCR sequencing.

The sample in question was PBMCs, obtained before anti-PD-1 therapy. The TCR was taken from a human donor with advanced basal cell or squamous cell carcinoma (not recorded which). This chain is built from TRBV27 and TRBJ2-3, with the D gene not confidently named. In nucleotides, the sequence is TGTGCCAGCAGTTTACTCCGGGTTAAGGCAGATACGCAGTATTTT. Translated, this is CASSLLRVKADTQYF.